This is a list of T cell receptor beta chains from one sample in a study of cytomegalovirus exposure and HLA in healthy donors. TCRdb keeps only in-frame clones here, not all; method: immunoSEQ multiplex PCR. The sample records approximately 280,000 clones, 80% to 90% being singletons. The material sequenced was PBMCs. The receptors come from a woman aged 18-35 years in good health and CMV-seronegative. Both conserved end residues are part of each CDR3. The D gene is left open where the match is weak. Some rows have no size entry. The others give once, few or many, or a class for an expanded clone.

V gene	D gene	clone size	J gene	CDR3 protein	CDR3 DNA
TRBV5-1	TRBD1	few	TRBJ1-2	CASSSDRGVYGYTF	TGCGCCAGCAGTTCCGACAGGGGCGTATATGGCTACACCTTC
TRBV28	TRBD1	NA	TRBJ1-2	CASSLGQLTYGYTF	TGTGCCAGCAGTTTGGGACAGTTGACCTATGGCTACACCTTC
TRBV30	NA	NA	TRBJ2-1	CAWSVSSTRRQFF	TGTGCCTGGAGTGTATCATCGACTAGAAGGCAGTTCTTC
TRBV28	TRBD1	NA	TRBJ1-4	CAISLGGQNNEKLFF	TGTGCCATCTCCCTGGGGGGACAGAATAATGAAAAACTGTTTTTT
TRBV30	TRBD1	NA	TRBJ2-1	CAWSVWTGGNEQFF	TGTGCCTGGAGTGTCTGGACAGGGGGCAATGAGCAGTTCTTC
TRBV29-1	TRBD1	NA	TRBJ1-2	CSVEGRDSYGYTF	TGCAGCGTTGAAGGTCGGGACAGCTATGGCTACACCTTC
TRBV29-1	TRBD1	few	TRBJ1-1	CSVLTDRVRPEAFF	TGCAGCGTGCTAACCGACAGGGTTCGCCCTGAAGCTTTCTTT
TRBV6-1	NA	few	TRBJ2-2	CASSELAGNTGELFF	TGTGCCAGCAGTGAATTGGCGGGGAACACCGGGGAGCTGTTTTTT
TRBV11-2	NA	NA	TRBJ1-2	CASSLDPRATNYGYTF	TGTGCCAGCAGCTTAGATCCCAGGGCGACTAACTATGGCTACACCTTC
TRBV28	NA	NA	TRBJ1-5	CASNVMGRANQPQHF	TGTGCCAGCAACGTAATGGGCAGGGCCAATCAGCCCCAGCATTTT
TRBV30	NA	NA	TRBJ1-1	CAWSPKLRGTEAFF	TGTGCCTGGAGCCCCAAGCTACGGGGCACTGAAGCTTTCTTT
TRBV10-3	TRBD1	NA	TRBJ2-3	CAISGQGAIVSTDTQYF	TGTGCCATCAGTGGACAGGGGGCAATCGTTAGCACAGATACGCAGTATTTT